Given below is one T cell receptor (beta chain) in context. The antigen is unknown. Looked up from germline, CDR1 is DFQATT and CDR2 is SNEGSKA (reference sequence). The V gene lost 0 bases and the J gene lost 0 bases, with 15 bases spanning the gap. The CDR3 totals 17 residues. This entry comes from a study of T cell repertoires in cytomegalovirus infection. TCRdb re-called the reads with MiXCR, one entry per CDR3 protein. The data contain 100,000 to 150,000 distinct CDR3 sequences, about 31% of them seen just once; the ten biggest clones take up roughly 58%. Whole-study results and caveats: Summed frequency of public TCR beta families distinguished CMV carriers with the relevant HLA.

The source material was CD8+ T cells from cultured PBMCs, sampled from culture after CMV antigen stimulation. The TCR was taken from a human donor in good health (CMV status not recorded). Some clones in this sample may be carry-over from other donors' samples. This chain joins TRBV20-1 and TRBJ1-3, with unresolved D. The CDR3 spells CSARDMIPEDSGNTIYF. The CDR3, as DNA: TGCAGTGCTAGAGATATGATCCCCGAAGACTCTGGAAACACCATATATTTT.